These T cell receptor beta chains were read from a single sample in a study of blood T cell repertoires in COVID-19. The table came from immunoSEQ multiplex PCR; TCRdb's copy has only in-frame clones and leaves some out. The sample consists of more than 95,000 clones, 91% of them appearing once. The sample taken for sequencing was peripheral blood. Every receptor here comes from a human donor in a cohort sampled during active COVID-19. CDR3s include the opening cysteine and the closing phenylalanine or tryptophan. D genes are given only for firm matches.

>TRBD2|TRBV29-1|TRBJ2-3|16
CSVPRVRGRGVGTQYF
>TRBD1|TRBV28|TRBJ1-1|17
CASTLGQGELMNTEAFF
>NA|TRBV27|TRBJ2-1|13
CASSAGTYNEQFF
>NA|TRBV4-1|TRBJ2-1|16
CASRVGWGDSYNEQFF
>NA|TRBV9|TRBJ2-2|14
CASRGPRDTGELFF
>NA|TRBV28|TRBJ1-4|13
CASRGYRDEKLFF
>TRBD1|TRBV27|TRBJ1-5|17
CASSGAPWDRGTQPQHF
>NA|TRBV4-3|TRBJ2-7|18
CASSQSIRTEGVPYEQYF
>NA|TRBV11-3|TRBJ1-1|13
CASSMRGYTEAFF
>NA|TRBV13|TRBJ1-3|14
CASTHPGSRNTIYF
>NA|TRBV7-9|TRBJ2-5|14
CASSLFVSQETQYF
>TRBD2|TRBV7-2|TRBJ2-1|12
CASSSLAGEQFF
>NA|TRBV29-1|TRBJ1-1|12
CSVDLGGPEAFF
>NA|TRBV18|TRBJ1-5|15
CASSPPNSLNQPQHF
>TRBD1|TRBV25-1|TRBJ2-7|15
CASSEFTGQGWEQYF
>TRBD2|TRBV4-3|TRBJ2-5|18
CASSQELAGGLLQETQYF
>NA|TRBV12-5|TRBJ1-2|15
CASGISGGTANGYTF
>NA|TRBV18|TRBJ1-1|15
CASSTPGGRFTEAFF
>TRBD1|TRBV7-6|TRBJ2-1|13
CASSPGQRNEQFF
>TRBD2|TRBV9|TRBJ2-1|16
CASSVVGLAGDNEQFF
>TRBD1|TRBV2|TRBJ2-7|11
CASTLEGTGYF
>NA|TRBV4-1|TRBJ2-7|13
CASSQSGVYEQYF
>TRBD2|TRBV7-2|TRBJ2-3|13
CASNFLAGDTQYF
>TRBD2|TRBV4-2|TRBJ2-7|15
CASSHRREGTYEQYF
>NA|TRBV7-9|TRBJ2-1|17
CASSSWTDGGSYNEQFF
>NA|TRBV20-1|TRBJ2-1|11
CSATPHNEQFF
>TRBD1|TRBV4-2|TRBJ2-1|16
CASSQEGTGGSNEQFF
>TRBD1|TRBV11-2|TRBJ1-2|16
CASSLAGTGEPYGYTF
>NA|TRBV5-5|TRBJ1-2|15
CASSLENVANYGYTF
>NA|TRBV28|TRBJ2-5|14
CASRTLTPQETQYF
>TRBD2|TRBV29-1|TRBJ2-1|14
CSVTGLAAYNEQFF
>TRBD2|TRBV29-1|TRBJ2-5|17
CSVRKRSGRGSQETQYF
>NA|TRBV7-2|TRBJ2-7|15
CASSPSSGWVNEQYF
>NA|TRBV5-8|TRBJ1-2|15
CASTRRIATGYGYTF
>NA|TRBV6-5|TRBJ2-1|13
CASSDIKRNEQFF
>TRBD1|TRBV19|TRBJ2-6|18
CASSPWGQGFSGANVLTF